A selection of T cell receptor beta chains follows, all from one sample in a study of post-analysis software for immune sequencing data. TCRdb re-called the PCR reads with MiXCR, one entry per CDR3 protein. The sample records hundreds of thousands of distinct CDR3 sequences, roughly three fifths being singletons. Sequenced: blood. The origin of the receptors is a girl aged 2 to 10 with multiple sclerosis. CDR3s include the opening cysteine and the closing phenylalanine or tryptophan. The order of the fields is clone size, V gene, D gene, J gene, CDR3 DNA, CDR3 protein. D genes are given only for firm matches. Some rows have no size entry. The others give once, few or many, or a class for an expanded clone.

.	TRBV7-7	TRBD2	TRBJ2-1	TGTGCTAGCAGCGTTAGCGGGAGTCACTACAATGAGCAGTTCTTC	CASSVSGSHYNEQFF
.	TRBV29-1	.	TRBJ2-7	TGCAGCGCCCGCCGGGGTTCGGTCCACGAGCAGTACTTC	CSARRGSVHEQYF
.	TRBV20-1	.	TRBJ2-7	TGCAGTGCTCTTGTAGGGCAGGTGGCCTACGAGCAGTACTTC	CSALVGQVAYEQYF
.	TRBV7-3	.	TRBJ2-7	TGTGCCAGCAGCTTACAACCTCAGGCACCCTACGAGCAGTACTTC	CASSLQPQAPYEQYF
.	TRBV6-5	.	TRBJ2-3	TGTGCCAGCAGTTACGGGAGCGGAGGCACAGATACGCAGTATTTT	CASSYGSGGTDTQYF
.	TRBV5-1	.	TRBJ2-7	TGCGCCAGCAGCCCGGACGGACTCGACGAGCAGTACTTC	CASSPDGLDEQYF
.	TRBV2	.	TRBJ1-5	TGTGCCAGCAGTCTACAGGTTAATCAGCCCCAGCATTTT	CASSLQVNQPQHF
.	TRBV3-1	TRBD2	TRBJ2-1	TGTGCCAGCAGCCTCCTACTAGCGGGAGGTGGCAATGAGCAGTTCTTC	CASSLLLAGGGNEQFF
.	TRBV12-3/TRBV12-4	.	TRBJ2-1	TGTGCCAGCAGTTTTGGGAGTGGTGAGCAGTTCTTC	CASSFGSGEQFF
.	TRBV12-3/TRBV12-4	.	TRBJ1-1	TGTGCCAGCAGTTTCTTGGCTATCTGGGGCACTGAAGCTTTCTTT	CASSFLAIWGTEAFF
.	TRBV20-1	TRBD2	TRBJ2-3	TGCAGTGCTAGAGGGTGGACTAGCGGGAGTCCCACTCTCACAGATACGCAGTATTTT	CSARGWTSGSPTLTDTQYF
.	TRBV12-3/TRBV12-4	.	TRBJ1-2	TGTGCCAGCAGGACCGACTTGACACTCGGCTACACCTTC	CASRTDLTLGYTF
.	TRBV11-2	.	TRBJ1-2	TGTGCCAGCAGCTTAGGAGGACTATTGGGAGGCTACACCTTC	CASSLGGLLGGYTF
.	TRBV7-9	TRBD2	TRBJ2-1	TGTGCCAGCACCCGAGCGGGGGTCAGTGGGAATGAGCAGTTCTTC	CASTRAGVSGNEQFF
many	TRBV5-1	TRBD2	TRBJ2-5	TGTGCCAGCAGCTTAGCGGGGTCTCAAGAGACCCAGTACTTC	CASSLAGSQETQYF
.	TRBV29-1	TRBD2	TRBJ2-5	TGCAGCGTTGCTATTGCGGATAGCGGGGATGAGACCCAGTACTTC	CSVAIADSGDETQYF
.	TRBV7-2	TRBD2	TRBJ2-7	TGTGCCAGCAAACTAGCGAATTCCTACGAGCAGTACTTC	CASKLANSYEQYF
.	TRBV20-1	TRBD1	TRBJ2-3	TGCAGTGCTAGACCTTTCAGGGGGAAGATCGCAGATACGCAGTATTTT	CSARPFRGKIADTQYF
.	TRBV3-1	.	TRBJ2-1	TGTGCCAGCAGCCAAGTCCCCCCCTACAATGAGCAGTTCTTC	CASSQVPPYNEQFF
.	TRBV29-1	.	TRBJ1-5	TGCAGCGTTGGGGGAGGTGGAGATCAGCCCCAGCATTTT	CSVGGGGDQPQHF
.	TRBV12-5	.	TRBJ2-3	TGTGCTAGTGACCCAAGACAGACACTCATTCCGGATACGCAGTATTTT	CASDPRQTLIPDTQYF
.	TRBV20-1	TRBD2	TRBJ2-5	TGCAGTGCTAGAGATTACCTAGCGGGATCGGAGACCCAGTACTTC	CSARDYLAGSETQYF
.	TRBV6-5	.	TRBJ1-2	TGTGCCAGCAGGCCTCCCCTCGGGAGGGCGGTGGGCTACACCTTC	CASRPPLGRAVGYTF
.	TRBV7-2	.	TRBJ2-3	TGTGCCAGCAGCTTAGCTTGGAGGGCAGATACGCAGTATTTT	CASSLAWRADTQYF
few	TRBV20-1	.	TRBJ2-3	TGCAGTGCTAGAGATTTGCGGCTAGCAGGAGGGACAGATACGCAGTATTTT	CSARDLRLAGGTDTQYF
.	TRBV5-6	TRBD2	TRBJ2-1	TGTGCCAGCAGCTTGTGGCCCGCTCATAGCGGGAGCTACAATGAGCAGTTCTTC	CASSLWPAHSGSYNEQFF
.	TRBV28	.	TRBJ2-7	TGTGCCAGCAGTTTTTCAGGGGCCCAAAATTCGTACGAGCAGTACTTC	CASSFSGAQNSYEQYF
.	TRBV29-1	.	TRBJ1-2	TGCAGCGTTGACCAAACAGGAGACTATGGCTACACCTTC	CSVDQTGDYGYTF
.	TRBV4-3	TRBD1	TRBJ1-6	TGCGCCAGCAGCCAAGAGAGGGGACAGGGGAATTCACCCCTCCACTTT	CASSQERGQGNSPLHF
.	TRBV5-1	.	TRBJ2-7	TGCGCCAGCCGACTTCAGCTGGGGGAACCGGCCTACGAGCAGTACTTC	CASRLQLGEPAYEQYF
.	TRBV27	.	TRBJ2-7	TGTGCCAGCAGTTTAGCAACAGGGCCCTACGAGCAGTACTTC	CASSLATGPYEQYF
.	TRBV6-5	TRBD2	TRBJ2-1	TGTGCCAGCAGTTTCTTAGCGGGCCAGGCCCATGAGCAGTTCTTC	CASSFLAGQAHEQFF
.	TRBV24-1	TRBD2	TRBJ2-5	TGTGCCACCAGTGATTCGGGACTAGCGGGGGCTCAGTACTTC	CATSDSGLAGAQYF
.	TRBV28	.	TRBJ2-7	TGTGCCAGCAGCCAAGCTGGCGACGAGCAGTACTTC	CASSQAGDEQYF
.	TRBV5-1	.	TRBJ2-3	TGCGCCAGCAGCTTGGTGGCGGATTACACAGATACGCAGTATTTT	CASSLVADYTDTQYF
.	TRBV20-1	TRBD2	TRBJ2-5	TGCAGTGCTTGGCTGATAACGCGGGGGGGCTCATTCAGAGAGACCCAGTACTTC	CSAWLITRGGSFRETQYF
few	TRBV28	.	TRBJ2-5	TGTGCCAGCAGTTTAAGGTCGGAGACCCAGTACTTC	CASSLRSETQYF
.	TRBV3-1	.	TRBJ1-1	TGTGCCAGCAGCCAAGAAATCGGACGGATGAACACTGAAGCTTTCTTT	CASSQEIGRMNTEAFF
.	TRBV10-3	.	TRBJ1-1	TGTGCCATCAGTGAGCCCAATGACAGTGAAGCTTTCTTT	CAISEPNDSEAFF
.	TRBV6-1	.	TRBJ2-1	TGTGCCAGCAGTCTGGAGGTTCGCGGATCCTATGAGCAGTTCTTC	CASSLEVRGSYEQFF
.	TRBV29-1	TRBD2	TRBJ2-5	TGCAGCTTTCAACTAGCGGGAGGACCTGGAGAGACCCAGTACTTC	CSFQLAGGPGETQYF
.	TRBV11-3	.	TRBJ2-5	TGTGCCAGCAGCCCCCCGGGCTGGGAGACCCAGTACTTC	CASSPPGWETQYF
few	TRBV28	TRBD2	TRBJ2-3	TGTGCCAGCAGCTCCCAGGCTAGCGGGGACAACACAGATACGCAGTATTTT	CASSSQASGDNTDTQYF
.	TRBV5-1	TRBD1	TRBJ1-1	TGCGCCAGCAGCTGGGGACAGGTGGACACTGAAGCTTTCTTT	CASSWGQVDTEAFF
.	TRBV12-3/TRBV12-4	.	TRBJ2-1	TGTGCCAGCACCACCAGGCCAGGAACCAGCTCCTACAATGAGCAGTTCTTC	CASTTRPGTSSYNEQFF
.	TRBV6-5	.	TRBJ2-5	TGTGCCAGCAGTTACGAGGACACCAAGCAGTACTTC	CASSYEDTKQYF
.	TRBV11-2	TRBD2	TRBJ2-7	TGTGCCAGCAGCTTCGACCCGGGACTAGCGGCGACCTACGAGCAGTACTTC	CASSFDPGLAATYEQYF
.	TRBV10-3	TRBD1	TRBJ2-5	TGTGCCATCAGTGAGTCGGGACAGCAAGAGACCCAGTACTTC	CAISESGQQETQYF
.	TRBV10-2	.	TRBJ1-1	TGCGCCAGCAATACAGGGACTGAAGCTTTCTTT	CASNTGTEAFF
.	TRBV6-1	.	TRBJ1-5	TGTGCCAGCAGTGAAGCGCAAGAGGGACAGCCCCAGCATTTT	CASSEAQEGQPQHF
.	TRBV12-3/TRBV12-4	TRBD2	TRBJ2-5	TGTGCCAGCAGCCGACTAGCGGGAGCGGGAGAGCAGTACTTC	CASSRLAGAGEQYF
.	TRBV20-1	.	TRBJ2-1	TGCAGTGCTACTTTTCAGTCAACCTACAATGAGCAGTTCTTC	CSATFQSTYNEQFF
.	TRBV10-3	.	TRBJ1-2	TGTGCCATCAGTGGAGGCACCCCATCCTATGGCTACACCTTC	CAISGGTPSYGYTF
.	TRBV9	.	TRBJ2-1	TGTGCCAGCAGCGGGCTAACCTACAATGAGCAGTTCTTC	CASSGLTYNEQFF
.	TRBV28	.	TRBJ2-7	TGTGCCAGCGGCCCCGAGCTGCACTACGAGCAGTACTTC	CASGPELHYEQYF
.	TRBV21-1	.	TRBJ2-7	TGTGCCAGCAGCAAAGCGGAGGCAGGACCCCCCTACGAGCAGTACTTC	CASSKAEAGPPYEQYF
.	TRBV4-1	.	TRBJ2-5	TGCGCCAGCAGCCAAGAGGGGATCCGGCAAGAGACCCAGTACTTC	CASSQEGIRQETQYF
.	TRBV6-1	.	TRBJ2-5	TGTGCCAGCAGTGAAATCCAGGGAGCGACCCAGTACTTC	CASSEIQGATQYF